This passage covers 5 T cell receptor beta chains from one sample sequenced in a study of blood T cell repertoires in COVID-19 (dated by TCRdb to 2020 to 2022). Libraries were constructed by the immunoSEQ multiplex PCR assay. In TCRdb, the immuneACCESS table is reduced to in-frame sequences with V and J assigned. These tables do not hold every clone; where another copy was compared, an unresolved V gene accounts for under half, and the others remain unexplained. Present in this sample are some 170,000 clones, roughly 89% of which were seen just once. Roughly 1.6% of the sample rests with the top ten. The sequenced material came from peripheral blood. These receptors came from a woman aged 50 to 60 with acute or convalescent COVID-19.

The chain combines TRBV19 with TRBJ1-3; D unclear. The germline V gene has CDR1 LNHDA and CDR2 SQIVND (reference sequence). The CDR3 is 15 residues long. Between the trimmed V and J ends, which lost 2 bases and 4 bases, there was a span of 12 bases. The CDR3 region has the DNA TGTGCCAGTAGTATAACGGGGAGTCAAGGAAACACCATATATTTT. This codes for CASSITGSQGNTIYF. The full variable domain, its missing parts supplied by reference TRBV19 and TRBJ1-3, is DGGITQSPKYLFRKEGQNVTLSCEQNLNHDAMYWYRQDPGQGLRLIYYSQIVNDFQKGDIAEGYSVSREKKESFPLTVTSAQKNPTAFYLCASSITGSQGNTIYFGEGSWLTVV.

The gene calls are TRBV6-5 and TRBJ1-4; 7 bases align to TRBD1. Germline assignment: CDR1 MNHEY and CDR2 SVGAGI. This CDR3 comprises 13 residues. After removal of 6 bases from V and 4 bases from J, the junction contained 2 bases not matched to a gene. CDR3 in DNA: TGTGCCAGCAGGGGGACAGTTAATGAAAAACTGTTTTTT. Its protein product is CASRGTVNEKLFF.

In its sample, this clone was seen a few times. CDR3 region: CASRIQGRFTEAFF. The DNA of the CDR3 is TGTGCCAGCAGAATACAGGGGCGATTCACGGAAGCTTTCTTT. V gene TRBV2 combines with J gene TRBJ1-1; 7 positions match TRBD1. V dropped 6 bases and J dropped 8; count of bases not matched to a gene: 12. Germline V lookup: CDR1 SNHLY, CDR2 FYNNEI. The CDR3 runs 14 residues.

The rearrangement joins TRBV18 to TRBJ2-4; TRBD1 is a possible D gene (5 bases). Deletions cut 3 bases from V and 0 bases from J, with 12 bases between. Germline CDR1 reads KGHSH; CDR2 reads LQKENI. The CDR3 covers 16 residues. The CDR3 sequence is CASSPWAGPAKNIQYF. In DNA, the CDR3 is TGTGCCAGCTCACCTTGGGCAGGGCCAGCCAAAAACATTCAGTACTTC.

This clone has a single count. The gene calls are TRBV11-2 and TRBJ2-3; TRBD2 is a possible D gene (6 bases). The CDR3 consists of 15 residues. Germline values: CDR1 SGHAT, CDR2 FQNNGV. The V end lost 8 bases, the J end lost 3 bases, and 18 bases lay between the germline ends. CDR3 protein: CASGTGGYITDTQYF. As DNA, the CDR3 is TGTGCCAGCGGCACAGGAGGGTATATTACAGATACGCAGTATTTT.